The clone carrying this T cell receptor (beta chain) was counted between two and nine times. Antigen specificity is unknown. Treatment noted: roughly ten-day PBMC culture with coronavirus spike peptide pools or control peptides (ViraFEST assay). One should note that the unexposed donor's CD4+ T cells were collected before the COVID-19 pandemic (2011-2018). Sequencing of DNA taken from cultured CD4+ T cells relied on the Oncomine TCR Beta short-read assay. Cultures of CD4+ T cells served as the source for extracting genomic DNA. TCRdb called the PCR reads again in MiXCR, with one record for every CDR3 protein. The data hold several thousand distinct CDR3 sequences, with more than 35% observed a single time. These data are taken from a study of vaccination and CD4 T cells after COVID-19. Per the germline V gene, CDR1 is SEHNR and CDR2 is FQNEAQ (reference sequence). Deletions cut 2 bases from V and 1 base from J, with 11 bases between. This CDR3 has 15 amino acids.

V is TRBV7-9 and J is TRBJ1-1, with D possibly being TRBD1 (5 bases). This clonotype was obtained from a human donor in good health. Sequenced input: CD4+ T cells from blood, cultured in vitro. The CDR3 DNA reads TGTGCCAGCAGCTTATTACAGGTCTCGAACACTGAAGCTTTCTTT. Protein product: CASSLLQVSNTEAFF.